The 26 T cell receptor beta chains below all came from one sample that was sequenced in a study of cytomegalovirus exposure and HLA in healthy donors. The PCR made use of 60 Vbeta and 13 Jbeta primers. Measured with immunoSEQ multiplex PCR; TCRdb has only the in-frame clones, and not every one. The top ten clones hold about 1% of a sample with 100,000 to 150,000 clones, roughly three quarters of them seen once. What was sequenced was PBMCs. These receptors all stem from a woman aged 60-75 years in good health and CMV-seronegative.

The chain has TRBV6-1 and TRBJ1-2; no clear D. V was clipped by 7 bases and J by 7 bases, with 13 bases between them. Germline assignment: CDR1 MNHNS and CDR2 SASEGT. This CDR3 has 12 residues. This CDR3 is CASTLPRGGYTF. For the CDR3, the DNA is TGTGCCAGCACTCTCCCCCGGGGTGGCTACACCTTC.

The chain has TRBV29-1 and TRBJ2-3, with 8 bases aligning to TRBD2. Unmatched junction bases numbered 3, after V lost 4 bases and J lost 3 bases. Germline V gene sequence: CDR1 SQVTM, CDR2 ANQGSEA. This CDR3 has 13 residues. The CDR3 sequence: CSVAPSGTDTQYF. The DNA of the CDR3 is TGCAGCGTTGCCCCTAGCGGGACAGATACGCAGTATTTT.

Written as DNA, the CDR3 is TGTGCCAGCAGCACAGGACAGGGTGGGGGGTACACCTTC. Protein product: CASSTGQGGGYTF. The rearrangement uses TRBV7-2 and TRBJ1-2; TRBD1 agrees at 8 bases. The length of the CDR3 is 13 residues. Germline CDR1 SGHTA, CDR2 FQGNSA. With V trimmed by 5 bases and J by 11 bases, 10 bases remained unmatched.

The chain has TRBV7-7 and TRBJ1-1; D is ambiguous. Between the trimmed V and J ends, which lost 5 bases and 0 bases, there was a span of 7 bases. Germline V lookup: CDR1 SSHAT, CDR2 FNYEAQ (reference sequence). There are 13 residues in the CDR3. CDR3 amino acids: CASSPRMNTEAFF. DNA for the CDR3: TGTGCCAGCAGCCCCAGGATGAACACTGAAGCTTTCTTT.

This clone was seen once. This chain connects TRBV28 to TRBJ2-3; D is perhaps TRBD1 (6 bases). This CDR3 is built from 16 residues. The germline V and J ends were trimmed by 4 bases and 3 bases, with 17 bases remaining between them. Germline V gene data show CDR1 as MDHEN and CDR2 as SYDVKM. CDR3 nucleotide sequence: TGTGCCAGCAGTTACGACAGGTTTGGACGAACAGATACGCAGTATTTT. Translation: CASSYDRFGRTDTQYF.

This clone turned up a few times. J is TRBJ2-7 and V is TRBV5-1, with D possibly being TRBD1 (6 bases). The V gene lost 4 bases and the J gene lost 3 bases, with 11 bases spanning the gap. CDR1 and CDR2 (germline): SGHRS, YFSETQ. The CDR3 runs to 13 residues. The CDR3 region has the DNA TGCGCCAGCAGCGAATTACAGGGCTACGAGCAGTACTTC. Protein product: CASSELQGYEQYF.

This rearrangement joins TRBV27 to TRBJ2-7; 9 nucleotides align to TRBD1. Losses at the gene ends were 4 bases for V and 3 bases for J; bases not matched to a gene: 4. This CDR3 comprises 14 residues. CDR1 is MNHEY, CDR2 SMNVEV, per germline (reference sequence). CDR3 coding DNA: TGTGCCAGCAGTTCGGACAGGGGACTCTACGAGCAGTACTTC. Protein: CASSSDRGLYEQYF.

This clone was observed once. The chain is built from TRBV5-6 and TRBJ2-1, with 7 bases identical to TRBD1. Trimming at V came to 4 bases and at J to 6 bases, leaving 13 bases not matched to a gene. Looked up from germline, CDR1 is SGHDT and CDR2 is YYEEEE. The CDR3 is 16 residues long. The CDR3 is CASSPYTGALPNEQFF. For the CDR3, the DNA is TGTGCCAGCAGCCCGTATACAGGGGCCCTACCCAATGAGCAGTTCTTC.

The chain recombines TRBV27 with TRBJ1-1, with D perhaps matching TRBD1 (5 bases). This CDR3 comprises 11 residues. Trimming pared 8 bases from V and 11 bases from J, leaving 15 bases between. CDR1 is MNHEY, CDR2 SMNVEV, per germline (reference sequence). The CDR3 sequence: CASGSSRGAFF. In nucleotides, the CDR3 is TGTGCCAGCGGGAGCTCTCGGGGGGCTTTCTTT.

The chain has TRBV29-1 and TRBJ2-7, with D possibly TRBD2 on 6 matching bases. The CDR3 loop spans 14 amino acids. CDR1 is SQVTM, CDR2 ANQGSEA, per germline. Trimming shortened V by 6 bases and J by 4 bases, and 19 bases separated the two germline ends. CDR3 amino acids: CSVPAKGGGYEQYF. CDR3 nucleotide sequence: TGCAGCGTCCCAGCCAAGGGTGGAGGGTACGAGCAGTACTTC.

This sequence joins TRBV10-1 and TRBJ2-7; 12 positions agree with TRBD1. Germline values: CDR1 WNHNN, CDR2 SYGVQD (reference sequence). This CDR3 is built from 13 residues. Trimming cost V 6 bases and J 7 bases; bases outside gene matches: 4. The CDR3 sequence: CASRGQGAGEQYF. The CDR3 DNA follows: TGCGCCAGCAGGGGACAGGGGGCAGGTGAGCAGTACTTC.

This chain connects TRBV19 to TRBJ1-2; 8 bases are a match to TRBD1. Germline CDR1 LNHDA, CDR2 SQIVND (reference sequence). The CDR3 runs 14 residues. V dropped 7 bases and J dropped 4; count of bases not matched to a gene: 8. The CDR3 DNA follows: TGTGCCAGTACCGAGGACAGGGCGGCCTATGGCTACACCTTC. Encoded protein: CASTEDRAAYGYTF.

The V call is TRBV11-3, the J call TRBJ2-1; tentative D call: TRBD2 (5 bases). The germline V and J ends were trimmed by 1 base and 7 bases, with 14 bases remaining between them. This CDR3 is 15 amino acids long. Germline CDR1 reads SGHNT; CDR2 reads YENEEA. Here the CDR3 DNA reads TGTGCCAGCAGCTTAGTACGGGGTAGTGGAAATGAGCAGTTCTTC. As protein: CASSLVRGSGNEQFF.

This chain joins TRBV19 and TRBJ2-3; 8 bases are a match to TRBD2. Germline CDR1 is LNHDA and CDR2 is SQIVND (reference sequence). V was clipped by 6 bases and J by 6 bases; unmatched bases: 2. CDR3 length: 12 residues. The CDR3 DNA follows: TGTGCCAGTAGCGGGACTAGTGATACGCAGTATTTT. Amino acids: CASSGTSDTQYF.

J is TRBJ2-5 and V is TRBV7-3; TRBD1 might be the D (6 bases). Germline CDR1 is SGHTA and CDR2 is FQGTGA. The CDR3 runs 13 residues. Trimming left V 5 bases short and J 6 bases short, with 13 bases between. Here the CDR3 DNA reads TGTGCCAGCAGCCCTAGCAGGGGAAAGACCCAGTACTTC. Amino acids: CASSPSRGKTQYF.

The chain links TRBV27 to TRBJ1-5; maybe TRBD1 (6 bases). The CDR3 spans 15 residues. Germline CDR1 reads MNHEY; CDR2 reads SMNVEV (reference sequence). Trimming cost V 6 bases and J 0 bases, with 12 bases left between them. The CDR3 spells CASSPWTDSNQPQHF. For the CDR3, the DNA is TGTGCCAGCAGCCCATGGACAGATAGCAATCAGCCCCAGCATTTT.

A few counts support this clone. CDR3 DNA sequence: TGTGCCAGCAGCTTATGGACAGGTACAGATACGCAGTATTTT. It is translated as CASSLWTGTDTQYF. This rearrangement joins TRBV5-8 to TRBJ2-3; 7 nucleotides line up with TRBD1. V lost 2 bases to trimming and J lost 3 bases; unmatched junction nucleotides: 3. This CDR3 comprises 14 residues. The germline CDR1 and CDR2 sequences are SGHTS and YDEGEE.

CDR3 protein: CSVEEPDRGLGEQFF. In DNA, the CDR3 is TGCAGCGTTGAAGAGCCGGACAGGGGGCTGGGTGAGCAGTTCTTC. The chain recombines TRBV29-1 with TRBJ2-1; 11 bases line up with TRBD1. The CDR3 consists of 15 residues. Germline-derived CDR1 and CDR2 are SQVTM and ANQGSEA. J gave up 9 bases and V 0 bases, and 7 bases lay outside the gene matches.

This chain uses TRBV19 with TRBJ2-7; 7 nucleotides match TRBD2. Germline CDR1 is LNHDA and CDR2 is SQIVND (reference sequence). The length of the CDR3 is 18 residues. Germline trimming cut 1 base from V and 2 bases from J; bases unmatched to any gene: 14. CDR3 protein: CASSIGGPFAGETYEQYF. CDR3 nucleotide sequence: TGTGCCAGTAGTATAGGGGGCCCTTTTGCGGGGGAAACCTACGAGCAGTACTTC.

The chain links TRBV7-6 to TRBJ2-7, with D possibly matching TRBD1 (6 bases). This CDR3 spans 14 amino acids. V lost 4 bases and J lost 3, with 13 bases in between. Germline V gives CDR1 SGHVS, CDR2 FNYEAQ. In DNA, the CDR3 is TGTGCCAGCAGCTCAAGACCAGGGGTCTACGAGCAGTACTTC. Translated: CASSSRPGVYEQYF.

This clone was observed a handful of times. The rearrangement links TRBV2 to TRBJ2-3, with D uncertain. This CDR3 is 15 amino acids long. Germline-derived CDR1 and CDR2 are SNHLY and FYNNEI. V lost 3 bases and J lost 0, with 10 bases in between. DNA of the CDR3: TGTGCCAGCAGTGAGGAGTCAACTAGCACAGATACGCAGTATTTT. Protein: CASSEESTSTDTQYF.

CDR3 protein: CASWGGSSDEQFF. The CDR3 nucleotides read TGTGCCTCATGGGGGGGAAGCAGCGATGAGCAGTTCTTC. V is TRBV30 and J is TRBJ2-1; 7 nucleotides align to TRBD2. The germline gives CDR1 GTSNPN, CDR2 SVGIG (reference sequence). The trim removed 7 bases at V and 8 bases at J, leaving 11 bases unmatched. This CDR3 has 13 residues.

The chain joins TRBV7-6 to TRBJ2-5; D call uncertain. V lost 2 bases, J lost 1 base, and 11 bases lay in between. Germline CDR1 and CDR2: SGHVS and FNYEAQ. The CDR3 extends over 15 amino acids. The DNA for the CDR3 is TGTGCCAGCAGCTTAAATACTCATCGCCAAGAGACCCAGTACTTC. Its protein is CASSLNTHRQETQYF.

The chain recombines TRBV29-1 with TRBJ1-1; TRBD1 might be the D (6 bases). This CDR3 region has 10 residues. CDR1 SQVTM and CDR2 ANQGSEA come from the germline V gene. V gave up 5 bases and J gave up 5 bases, with 6 bases separating them. CDR3: CSVRGTEAFF. The CDR3 region has the DNA TGCAGCGTTAGGGGGACTGAAGCTTTCTTT.

The V gene is TRBV7-6, the J gene TRBJ1-5; unclear D gene. V lost 5 bases and J 1 base, leaving 6 bases between the germline ends. The CDR3 loop spans 13 amino acids. Germline CDR1 is SGHVS and CDR2 is FNYEAQ. DNA for the CDR3: TGTGCCAGCAGCCGAGAGAGCAATCAGCCCCAGCATTTT. This translates into CASSRESNQPQHF.

The chain couples TRBV28 to TRBJ2-1; unclear D gene. This CDR3 region has 11 residues. CDR1 MDHEN and CDR2 SYDVKM come from the germline V gene. The V end was cut by 3 bases, the J end by 7 bases, with 4 bases between. The CDR3 DNA follows: TGTGCCAGCAGTTTTAGAAATGAGCAGTTCTTC. Its protein is CASSFRNEQFF.